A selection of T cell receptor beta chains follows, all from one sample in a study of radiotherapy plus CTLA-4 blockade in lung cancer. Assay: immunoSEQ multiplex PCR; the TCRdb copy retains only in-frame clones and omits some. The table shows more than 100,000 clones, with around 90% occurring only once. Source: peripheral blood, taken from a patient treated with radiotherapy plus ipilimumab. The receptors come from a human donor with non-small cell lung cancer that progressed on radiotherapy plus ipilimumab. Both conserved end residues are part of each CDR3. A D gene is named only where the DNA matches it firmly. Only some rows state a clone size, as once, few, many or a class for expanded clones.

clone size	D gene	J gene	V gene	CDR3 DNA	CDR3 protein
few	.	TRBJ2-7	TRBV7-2	TGTGCCAGCAGCATGACTAGCTACGAGCAGTACTTC	CASSMTSYEQYF
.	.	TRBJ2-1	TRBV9	TGTGCCAGCAGCGCCCGGGACTCTTACAATGAGCAGTTCTTC	CASSARDSYNEQFF
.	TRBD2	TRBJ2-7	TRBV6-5	TGTGCCAGCAGTCTGACTAGCGGGAGCTCCTACGAGCAGTACTTC	CASSLTSGSSYEQYF
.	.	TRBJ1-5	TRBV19	TGTGCCAGTGCAACAGGGATCTTATCGCCCCAGCATTTT	CASATGILSPQHF
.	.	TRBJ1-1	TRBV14	TGTGCCAGCAGCCAAGATCGGGCAGTTCCTGAAGCTTTCTTT	CASSQDRAVPEAFF
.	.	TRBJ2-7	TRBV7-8	TGTGCCAGCCTCGCACCCACAACGGCCTACGAGCAGTACTTC	CASLAPTTAYEQYF
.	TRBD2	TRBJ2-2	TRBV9	TGTGCCAGCAGCGCCAGCCTGGGACTAGCGGGAGCCGGGGAGCTGTTTTTT	CASSASLGLAGAGELFF
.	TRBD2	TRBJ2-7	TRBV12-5	TGTGCTAGTGGTTTGGGAGCGGGAGGCACCTCCTACGAGCAGTACTTC	CASGLGAGGTSYEQYF
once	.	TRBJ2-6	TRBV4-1	TGCGCCAGCAGCCAGCAGAGGCCTGGGGCCAACGTCCTGACTTTC	CASSQQRPGANVLTF
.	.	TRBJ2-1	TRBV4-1	TGCGCCAGCAGCCAAGGGGGCGGGGCGAGCTCCTACAATGAGCAGTTCTTC	CASSQGGGASSYNEQFF
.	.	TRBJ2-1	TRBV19	TGTGCCAGTAGTATGAGGACTGGGTCCTACAATGAGCAGTTCTTC	CASSMRTGSYNEQFF
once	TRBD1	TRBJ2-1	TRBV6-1	TGTGCCAGCAGTGAAGTGACAGGGGGCAGTGAGCAGTTCTTC	CASSEVTGGSEQFF
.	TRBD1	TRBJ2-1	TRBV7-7	TGTGCTAGCAGCTCCGGATTACAGGGGCACAATGAGCAGTTCTTC	CASSSGLQGHNEQFF
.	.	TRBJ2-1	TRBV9	TGTGCCAGCAGCGTAGCCCCGAATAATGAGCAGTTCTTC	CASSVAPNNEQFF
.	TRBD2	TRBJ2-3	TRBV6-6	TGTGCCAGCAGTACCCTAGCGGGAGTTGGCACAGATACGCAGTATTTT	CASSTLAGVGTDTQYF
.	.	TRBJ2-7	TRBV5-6	TGTGCCAGCAGCTTCATGACAGGCGAGCAGTACTTC	CASSFMTGEQYF
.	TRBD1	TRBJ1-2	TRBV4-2	TGTGCCAGCAGCCCAGGAGGCAGGGGGAACTATGGCTACACCTTC	CASSPGGRGNYGYTF
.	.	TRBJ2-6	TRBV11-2	TGTGCCAGCACCAACCCGAGAGACTCTGGGGCCAACGTCCTGACTTTC	CASTNPRDSGANVLTF
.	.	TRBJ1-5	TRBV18	TGTGCCAGCTCACCAACAGGATCTCAGCCCCAGCATTTT	CASSPTGSQPQHF
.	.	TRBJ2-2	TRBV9	TGTGCCAGCAGCGTACGTGGGGGCGACCCCGGGGAGCTGTTTTTT	CASSVRGGDPGELFF
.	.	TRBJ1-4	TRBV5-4	TGTGCCAGCAGCTTGGGACCTGCAACTAATGAAAAACTGTTTTTT	CASSLGPATNEKLFF
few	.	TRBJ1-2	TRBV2	TGTGCCAGCAGGAACAGCGTCGGGGGCTACACCTTC	CASRNSVGGYTF
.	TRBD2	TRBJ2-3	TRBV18	TGTGCCAGCTCACGACTAGCGGGAGATGCAGATACGCAGTATTTT	CASSRLAGDADTQYF
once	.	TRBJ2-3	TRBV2	TGTGCCGGGCGGCCGGGCGGCATGGTAACAGATACGCAGTATTTT	CAGRPGGMVTDTQYF
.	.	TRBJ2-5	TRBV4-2	TGTGCCAGCAGCCAAGAAGGCCGAGTGGAGACCCAGTACTTC	CASSQEGRVETQYF
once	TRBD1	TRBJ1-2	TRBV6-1	TGTGCCAGCAGTGCTACAGGGGTCGGTGGCTACACCTTC	CASSATGVGGYTF
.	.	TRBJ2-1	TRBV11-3	TGTGCCAGCAGCCCCAACTCGATTAGCTCCTACAATGAGCAGTTCTTC	CASSPNSISSYNEQFF
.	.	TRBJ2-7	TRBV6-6	TGTGCCAGCAGTTTTTCGACTTACGAGCAGTACTTC	CASSFSTYEQYF
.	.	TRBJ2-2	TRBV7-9	TGTGCCAGCCATACTGAGCCCCACACCGGGGAGCTGTTTTTT	CASHTEPHTGELFF
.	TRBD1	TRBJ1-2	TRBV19	TGTGCCAGTAGACCACCGGGACAGGGGCATGGCTACACCTTC	CASRPPGQGHGYTF
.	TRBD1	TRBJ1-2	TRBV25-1	TGTGCCAGCAGCGGACAGGGGATGAGTGGCTACACCTTC	CASSGQGMSGYTF
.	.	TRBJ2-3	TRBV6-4	TGTGCCACTCGAAGGGGGGGGCCGACAGATACGCAGTATTTT	CATRRGGPTDTQYF
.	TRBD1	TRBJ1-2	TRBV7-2	TGTGCCAGCAGCCGACAGGGATACAACTATGGCTACACCTTC	CASSRQGYNYGYTF
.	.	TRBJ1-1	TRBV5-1	TGCGCCAGCAGCTTGGTCGGCCCGGGGGTACGGGACACTGAAGCTTTCTTT	CASSLVGPGVRDTEAFF
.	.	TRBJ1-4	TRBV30	TGTGCCTGGAGTGCAGGAGAGATCCGCGAAAAACTGTTTTTT	CAWSAGEIREKLFF
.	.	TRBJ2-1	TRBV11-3	TGTGCCCGCCGCGCGGGAAGTAATGAGCAGTTCTTC	CARRAGSNEQFF
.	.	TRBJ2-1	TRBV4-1	TGCGCCAGCAGGGCGACGTCAGATTCCTACAATGAGCAGTTCTTC	CASRATSDSYNEQFF
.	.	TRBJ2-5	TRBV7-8	TGTGCCAGCACCATGACGGAGACCCAGTACTTC	CASTMTETQYF
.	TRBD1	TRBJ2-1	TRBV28	TGTGCCAGCAGTTTAGGGCAGGGGGCTTATGAGCAGTTCTTC	CASSLGQGAYEQFF
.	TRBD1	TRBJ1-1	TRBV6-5	TGTGCCAGCAGTTACCTGGGACAGGCGAACACTGAAGCTTTCTTT	CASSYLGQANTEAFF
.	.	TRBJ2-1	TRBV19	TGTGCCAGTAAGTATCGCCCGGGAGCCTCCTACAATGAGCAGTTCTTC	CASKYRPGASYNEQFF
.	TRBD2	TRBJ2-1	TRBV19	TGTGCCAGTAGTCGAGACGGGAGGGCCTCGCAGTTCTTC	CASSRDGRASQFF
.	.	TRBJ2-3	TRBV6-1	TGTGCCAGGCTCTACGAGCTAACTAGCACAGATACGCAGTATTTT	CARLYELTSTDTQYF
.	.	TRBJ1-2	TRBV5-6	TGTGCCAGCAGCTTAACCGCGAACTATGGCTACACCTTC	CASSLTANYGYTF
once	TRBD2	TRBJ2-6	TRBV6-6	TGTGCCAGCGGCGGGAGGGCTGGGGCCAACGTCCTGACTTTC	CASGGRAGANVLTF
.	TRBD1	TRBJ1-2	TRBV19	TGTGCCAGTAGTACCCCACGAGGGGGCAGACCCTATGGCTACACCTTC	CASSTPRGGRPYGYTF
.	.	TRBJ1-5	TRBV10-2	TGCGCCAGCAGAGGGACAATATCTCAGCCCCAGCATTTT	CASRGTISQPQHF
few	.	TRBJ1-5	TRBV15	TGTGCCACCAGCAGAGACCCGAGTCGGCCCCAGCATTTT	CATSRDPSRPQHF
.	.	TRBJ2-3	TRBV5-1	TGCGCCAGCAGCTTTGGGGAAATTAGCACAGATACGCAGTATTTT	CASSFGEISTDTQYF
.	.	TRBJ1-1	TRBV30	TGTGCCTGGAGTTACGGCACGGGGAATGAAGCTTTCTTT	CAWSYGTGNEAFF
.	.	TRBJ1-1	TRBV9	TGTGCCAGCAGCGTAGTTCCGGAAATGAACACTGAAGCTTTCTTT	CASSVVPEMNTEAFF
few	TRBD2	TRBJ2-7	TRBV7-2	TGTGCCAGCAGCCGTGGGGGACTAGCTGCCGAGCAGTACTTC	CASSRGGLAAEQYF
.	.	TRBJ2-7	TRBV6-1	TGTGCCAGCAGTGAAGCGCTGCAAGGATACGAGCAGTACTTC	CASSEALQGYEQYF
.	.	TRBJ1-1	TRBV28	TGTGCCAGCAGCCACCAAAACACTGAAGCTTTCTTT	CASSHQNTEAFF
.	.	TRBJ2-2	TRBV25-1	TGTGCCAGCTCAATCGTAACCGGGGAGCTGTTTTTT	CASSIVTGELFF
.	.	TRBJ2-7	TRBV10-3	TGTGCCATCAGTATACAGGACTCCTACGAGCAGTACTTC	CAISIQDSYEQYF
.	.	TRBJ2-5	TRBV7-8	TGTGCCAGCAGTCCAACTAGGACGGGCCCGTCGGAGACCCAGTACTTC	CASSPTRTGPSETQYF
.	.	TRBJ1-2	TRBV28	TGTGCCAGCCTTAGTTCCTTGGAGTCCGGCTACACCTTC	CASLSSLESGYTF